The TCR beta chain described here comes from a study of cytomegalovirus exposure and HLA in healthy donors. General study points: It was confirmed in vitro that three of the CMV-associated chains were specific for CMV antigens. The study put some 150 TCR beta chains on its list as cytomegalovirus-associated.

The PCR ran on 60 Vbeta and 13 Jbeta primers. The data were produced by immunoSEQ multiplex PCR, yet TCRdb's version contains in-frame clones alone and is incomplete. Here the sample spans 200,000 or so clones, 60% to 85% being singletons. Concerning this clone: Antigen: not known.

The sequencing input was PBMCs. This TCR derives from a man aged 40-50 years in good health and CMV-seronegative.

The CDR3 sequence: CASSLGTGIDNYGYTF. The CDR3 nucleotides read TGTGCCAGCAGTTTAGGTACCGGGATCGATAACTATGGCTACACCTTC. V and J are TRBV27 and TRBJ1-2; no clear D gene. The CDR3 is 16 amino acids. Trimming left V 2 bases short and J 1 base short, with 14 bases between. The germline gives CDR1 MNHEY, CDR2 SMNVEV (reference sequence).